Shown below are 29 T cell receptor beta chains from a single sample sequenced in a study of Graves' ophthalmopathy and Graves' hyperthyroidism. CDR3 regions of TCR beta were amplified from RNA transcripts. HTBI-primed RT-PCR formed the first round, and a multiplex PCR formed the second. TCRdb re-derived calls from the multiplex PCR reads in MiXCR, one entry per CDR3 protein. Found here are more than 300,000 distinct CDR3 sequences, approximately 18% of them singletons; the top ten hold around 2.4%. Sequences were obtained from peripheral blood. The receptors here all came from an adult woman with stable Graves' hyperthyroidism.

The chain recombines TRBV18 with TRBJ1-3, with TRBD1 matching 10 bases. Germline values: CDR1 KGHSH, CDR2 LQKENI. Trimming at V came to 3 bases and at J to 1 base, leaving 3 bases not matched to a gene. This CDR3 is 16 amino acids long. In nucleotides, the CDR3 is TGTGCCAGCTCACCCGACAGGGGGCAATCTGGAAACACCATATATTTT. Amino acids: CASSPDRGQSGNTIYF.

Ten or more counts support this clonotype. The chain combines TRBV12-3 or TRBV12-4 with TRBJ1-1, with TRBD1 as a possible D gene (5 bases). The V and J ends lost 0 bases and 5 bases respectively, with 10 bases between them. This CDR3 spans 14 amino acids. The CDR3 bases are TGTGCCAGCAGTTTAGCAGGGGCGAGGACTGAAGCTTTCTTT. Translated: CASSLAGARTEAFF.

This clonotype was detected many times. In DNA, the CDR3 is TGTGCAAGCTCAGAGGGCGGGATATGGGGTAGAGAGACCCAGTACTTC. Translated: CASSEGGIWGRETQYF. The genes are TRBV7-2 and TRBJ2-5; possibly TRBD2 for D (6 bases). Germline CDR1 reads SGHTA; CDR2 reads FQGNSA. The CDR3 spans 16 residues.

This clonotype was seen a handful of times. CDR3 loop: CASSPNTGRASPLHF. DNA of the CDR3: TGTGCCAGCTCACCAAATACAGGGAGGGCTTCACCCCTCCACTTT. This rearrangement joins TRBV18 to TRBJ1-6; maybe TRBD1 (6 bases). The V end lost 2 bases, the J end lost 9 bases, and 14 bases lay between the germline ends. Germline V gives CDR1 KGHSH, CDR2 LQKENI. This CDR3 region has 15 residues.

This clonotype was detected many times. V gene TRBV5-1 combines with J gene TRBJ2-7; TRBD2 agrees at 12 bases. Trimming removed 0 bases from V and 4 bases from J; junction bases left unmatched: 5. The germline gives CDR1 SGHRS, CDR2 YFSETQ. There are 16 residues in the CDR3. CDR3 region: CASSLGATSGSYEQYF. The CDR3 DNA is TGCGCCAGCAGCTTGGGGGCGACTAGCGGGAGTTACGAGCAGTACTTC.

At least ten counts were recorded for this clonotype. The V gene is TRBV6-5, the J gene TRBJ1-6; 7 positions match TRBD1. This CDR3 comprises 14 residues. J gave up 7 bases and V 6 bases, and 6 bases lay outside the gene matches. CDR1 is MNHEY and CDR2 is SVGAGI in the germline V gene. CDR3 nucleotides: TGTGCCAGCAGCCCGACAGGGACCAATTCACCCCTCCACTTT. Its protein is CASSPTGTNSPLHF.

A word on this clonotype: It may be a read error: a sequence one base away is much more abundant. The V call is TRBV5-1, the J call TRBJ2-2; D may be TRBD2 (5 bases). V shed 4 bases and J shed 4 bases, with 20 bases lying between them. Germline values: CDR1 SGHRS, CDR2 YFSETQ. The length of the CDR3 is 17 residues. This CDR3 is CASSPRVGSGITGELFF. The CDR3 DNA reads TGCGCCAGCAGCCCAAGGGTTGGATCGGGAATCACCGGGGAGCTGTTTTTT.

This clonotype was seen many times. The chain links TRBV9 to TRBJ2-7; the D is unclear. Per germline, CDR1 SGDLS and CDR2 YYNGEE. Trimming took off 4 bases at V and 1 base at J, with 15 bases between the two ends. The CDR3 loop spans 15 amino acids. As DNA, the CDR3 is TGTGCCAGCAGCATGAGCTGGAGTCAATCCTACGAGCAGTACTTC. Translation: CASSMSWSQSYEQYF.

In the case of this clonotype: One junction end does not reproduce the germline sequence, and a read error may be involved. V gene TRBV4-1 combines with J gene TRBJ2-7; TRBD1 aligns across 9 bases. This CDR3 has 15 amino acids. In germline, CDR1 is MGHRA, CDR2 YSYEKL. The CDR3 DNA reads TGCGCCAGCAGCCATGCCGGGACAGGGAACTACGAGCAGTGCTTC. Translation gives CASSHAGTGNYEQCF.

Many counts were recorded for this clonotype. The chain carries TRBV19 and TRBJ1-5, with 10 bases aligning to TRBD1. Germline V gene sequence: CDR1 LNHDA, CDR2 SQIVND (reference sequence). V trimming: 5 bases; J trimming: 6 bases; junction bases outside the gene matches: 7. The CDR3 length is 15 residues. This CDR3 is CASSSGTGARQPQHF. The DNA of the CDR3 is TGTGCCAGTAGTTCCGGGACAGGGGCGCGTCAGCCCCAGCATTTT. Supplemented by reference TRBV19 and TRBJ1-5, the full variable domain reads DGGITQSPKYLFRKEGQNVTLSCEQNLNHDAMYWYRQDPGQGLRLIYYSQIVNDFQKGDIAEGYSVSREKKESFPLTVTSAQKNPTAFYLCASSSGTGARQPQHFGDGTRLSIL.

This clonotype was found many times. The genes are TRBV6-2 or TRBV6-3 and TRBJ2-5, with TRBD2 identical over 7 bases. The germline V gene encodes CDR1 MNHEY and CDR2 SVGEGT. This CDR3 has 17 residues. J gave up 7 bases and V 7 bases, and 21 bases lay outside the gene matches. The CDR3 DNA reads as TGTGCCAGCATCCCGGAGGTGGGGCGGGAGTCTGGAGGGACCCAGTACTTC. Encoded protein: CASIPEVGRESGGTQYF.

This clonotype was found many times. Germline is not matched at one junction end, which may reflect a read error. The chain links TRBV20-1 to TRBJ2-4, with TRBD2 matching 7 bases. The germline gives CDR1 DFQATT, CDR2 SNEGSKA (reference sequence). The CDR3 covers 14 residues. The CDR3 loop reads CSARVGGPKNIKYF. The CDR3 coding sequence is TGCAGTGCTAGGGTGGGAGGGCCCAAAAACATTAAGTACTTC.

This clonotype was recorded at least ten times. The gene calls are TRBV7-2 and TRBJ1-1, with D possibly TRBD1 on 6 matching bases. Germline CDR1 and CDR2: SGHTA and FQGNSA. The length of the CDR3 is 13 residues. Trimming took off 4 bases at V and 0 bases at J, with 6 bases between the two ends. The CDR3 bases are TGTGCCAGCAGCTGGGGGCTGAACACTGAAGCTTTCTTT. Translation gives CASSWGLNTEAFF.

This clonotype came up many times. The J gene is TRBJ2-1, the V gene TRBV7-2, with 9 bases matching TRBD2. The CDR3 covers 15 residues. From germline, CDR1 is SGHTA and CDR2 FQGNSA. The V gene end was trimmed by 5 bases and the J gene end by 7 bases; junction bases not matched to a gene: 9. CDR3 in amino acids: CASSPLSGSGNEQFF. Written as DNA, the CDR3 is TGTGCCAGCAGCCCCCTTAGCGGGAGTGGAAATGAGCAGTTCTTC.

Ten or more counts support this clonotype. The chain combines TRBV20-1 with TRBJ1-2; 7 positions match TRBD1. Germline V gene lookup returns CDR1 DFQATT and CDR2 SNEGSKA (reference sequence). This CDR3 region has 13 residues. Trimming cost V 6 bases and J 6 bases; bases outside gene matches: 10. The CDR3 nucleotides read TGCAGTGCAAAACTTCAGGGGGTGGATGGCTACACCTTC. Translation: CSAKLQGVDGYTF.

This clonotype was picked up many times. This sequence joins TRBV15 and TRBJ1-5; D is uncertain. Germline CDR1 and CDR2: LNHNV and YYDKDF (reference sequence). This CDR3 is 16 amino acids long. V lost 4 bases, J lost 0 bases, and 13 bases lay in between. CDR3 in amino acids: CATSTETGHSNQPQHF. In nucleotides, the CDR3 is TGTGCCACCAGCACCGAAACGGGCCATAGCAATCAGCCCCAGCATTTT.

This clonotype was recorded at least ten times. V gene TRBV6-2 or TRBV6-3 combines with J gene TRBJ2-5; D ambiguous. Per the germline V gene, CDR1 is MNHEY and CDR2 is SVGEGT. The CDR3 length is 14 residues. The V and J ends lost 2 bases and 3 bases respectively, with 10 bases between them. The CDR3 DNA is TGTGCCAGCAGTTACCGGGTTACCGAAGAGACCCAGTACTTC. Protein product: CASSYRVTEETQYF.

This clonotype was observed many times. The rearrangement joins TRBV12-3 or TRBV12-4 to TRBJ1-5; D remains unclear. The CDR3 has 14 residues. V was shortened by 3 bases and J by 7 bases, with 13 bases between the two germline ends. Written as DNA, the CDR3 is TGTGCCAGCAGTTTCGGAAGGGCCGGACAGCCCCAGCATTTT. It encodes CASSFGRAGQPQHF.

This clonotype has at least ten counts. The V gene is TRBV25-1, the J gene TRBJ2-7, with unresolved D. Looked up from germline, CDR1 is MGHDK and CDR2 is SYGVNS. The V gene lost 2 bases and the J gene lost 1 base, with 9 bases spanning the gap. The CDR3 extends over 14 amino acids. Here the CDR3 DNA reads TGTGCCAGCAGTGAACAATACGGATCCTACGAGCAGTACTTC. Residues: CASSEQYGSYEQYF.

This clonotype was detected many times. The V gene is TRBV18, the J gene TRBJ2-7; D is unclear. Between the trimmed V and J ends, which lost 0 bases and 0 bases, there was a span of 9 bases. CDR1 and CDR2 (germline): KGHSH, LQKENI. This CDR3 comprises 15 residues. CDR3 residues: CASSPPVRYSYEQYF. CDR3 nucleotide sequence: TGTGCCAGCTCACCACCGGTACGCTACTCCTACGAGCAGTACTTC. The complete variable domain, with remaining parts taken from reference TRBV18 and TRBJ2-7, reads NAGVMQNPRHLVRRRGQEARLRCSPMKGHSHVYWYRQLPEEGLKFMVYLQKENIIDESGMPKERFSAEFPKEGPSILRIQQVVRGDSAAYFCASSPPVRYSYEQYFGPGTRLTVT.

This clonotype has more than one count but fewer than ten. The chain recombines TRBV11-2 with TRBJ2-7; D possibly matches TRBD1 or TRBD2 (6 bases each). CDR3 length equals 17 residues. V lost 5 bases to trimming and J lost 3 bases, with 23 bases between them. Germline CDR1 and CDR2: SGHAT and FQNNGV. Here the CDR3 reads CASSPPTWGAKVYEQYF. In DNA, the CDR3 is TGTGCCAGCAGCCCGCCCACATGGGGGGCAAAGGTCTACGAGCAGTACTTC.

This clonotype has ten or more counts. The chain has TRBV7-2 and TRBJ2-7; 9 bases match TRBD2. Germline trimming cut 3 bases from V and 1 base from J; bases unmatched to any gene: 4. CDR1 is SGHTA, CDR2 FQGNSA, per germline. The CDR3 is 15 residues long. Here the CDR3 reads CASSFTAGGSYEQYF. As DNA, the CDR3 is TGTGCCAGCAGCTTTACTGCGGGAGGGTCCTACGAGCAGTACTTC. Filled out from reference TRBV7-2 and TRBJ2-7, the complete variable domain reads GAGVSQSPSNKVTEKGKDVELRCDPISGHTALYWYRQSLGQGLEFLIYFQGNSAPDKSGLPSDRFSAERTGGSVSTLTIQRTQQEDSAVYLCASSFTAGGSYEQYFGPGTRLTVT.

This clonotype was seen ten or more times. The chain combines TRBV11-2 with TRBJ1-1; no reliable D call. CDR3 length: 16 amino acids. Germline CDR1 and CDR2: SGHAT and FQNNGV. Between the trimmed V and J ends, which lost 3 bases and 0 bases, there was a span of 14 bases. DNA of the CDR3: TGTGCCAGCAGCTTCCCGGGCGATTTCATGAACACTGAAGCTTTCTTT. This gives the protein CASSFPGDFMNTEAFF.

This clonotype was picked up many times. The V gene is TRBV20-1, the J gene TRBJ2-7, with TRBD2 identical over 9 bases. Germline V gene data show CDR1 as DFQATT and CDR2 as SNEGSKA (reference sequence). V lost 2 bases to trimming and J lost 6 bases; unmatched junction nucleotides: 8. The CDR3 runs 14 residues. The CDR3 nucleotides read TGCAGTGCTAGAAACCTAGCGGGAATCTCCGAGCAGTACTTC. This gives the protein CSARNLAGISEQYF.

In this sample, this clonotype turned up many times. The chain combines TRBV28 with TRBJ1-5; D possibly corresponds to TRBD1 (5 bases). The V and J ends lost 6 bases and 7 bases respectively, with 22 bases between them. The CDR3 loop spans 16 amino acids. CDR1 MDHEN and CDR2 SYDVKM come from the germline V gene. The CDR3 loop reads CASRTRRIQGGQPQHF. The CDR3 nucleotides are TGTGCCAGCAGAACAAGGCGTATCCAGGGCGGCCAGCCCCAGCATTTT.

CDR3 DNA sequence: TGTGCCAGCAGCCTATTAGGGAGCAATGGCTACACCTTC. As protein: CASSLLGSNGYTF. This sequence joins TRBV12-3 or TRBV12-4 and TRBJ1-2; no clear D. Trimming pared 6 bases from V and 6 bases from J, leaving 14 bases between. The CDR3 length is 13 residues.

This clonotype was observed many times. The CDR3 DNA follows: TGCAGCGTTGAAGGTGGTCAGAGCTCCTACGAGCAGTACTTC. Its protein is CSVEGGQSSYEQYF. This chain joins TRBV29-1 and TRBJ2-7; no clear D. Deletions cut 1 base from V and 0 bases from J, with 10 bases between. Germline V gives CDR1 SQVTM, CDR2 ANQGSEA. This CDR3 comprises 14 residues.

Points on this clonotype: The germline gene is not matched at one end of the junction; a read error may be the cause. This rearrangement joins TRBV6-1 to TRBJ1-2, with D maybe TRBD1 (5 bases). Germline CDR1 and CDR2: MNHNS and SASEGT. CDR3 length: 12 amino acids. CDR3: CASRTVYYGYTF. In DNA, the CDR3 is TGTGCCAGCAGGACAGTTTACTATGGTTACACCTTC.

The genes are TRBV27 and TRBJ1-2, with D perhaps matching TRBD1 (5 bases). V shed 1 base and J shed 4 bases, with 7 bases lying between them. The CDR3 totals 13 residues. CDR1 is MNHEY, CDR2 SMNVEV, per germline (reference sequence). The DNA of the CDR3 is TGTGCCAGCAGTTTATACGGGGGCTATGGCTACACCTTC. Encoded protein: CASSLYGGYGYTF.